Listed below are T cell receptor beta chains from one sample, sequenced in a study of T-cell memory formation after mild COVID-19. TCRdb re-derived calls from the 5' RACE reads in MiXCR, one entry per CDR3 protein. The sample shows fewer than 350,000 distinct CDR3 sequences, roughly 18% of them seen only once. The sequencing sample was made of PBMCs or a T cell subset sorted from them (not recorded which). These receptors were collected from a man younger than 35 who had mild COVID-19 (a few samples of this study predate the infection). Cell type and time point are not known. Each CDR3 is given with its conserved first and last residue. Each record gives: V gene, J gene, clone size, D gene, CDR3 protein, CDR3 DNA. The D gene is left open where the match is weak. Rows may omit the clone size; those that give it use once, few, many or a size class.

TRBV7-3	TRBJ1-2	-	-	CASSSMEGGGDGYTF	TGTGCCAGCAGCTCCATGGAGGGGGGAGGAGATGGCTACACCTTC
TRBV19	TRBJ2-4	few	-	CASSIGLFALAKNIQYF	TGTGCCAGTAGTATCGGGCTATTCGCCCTAGCCAAAAACATTCAGTACTTC
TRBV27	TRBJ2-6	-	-	CASRTGANVLTF	TGTGCCAGCAGAACTGGGGCCAACGTCCTGACTTTC
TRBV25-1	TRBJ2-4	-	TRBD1	CASSGWTGENIQYF	TGTGCCAGCAGTGGCTGGACAGGGGAAAACATTCAGTACTTC
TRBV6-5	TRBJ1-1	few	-	CASSHRAGSMNTEAFF	TGTGCCAGCAGTCACCGGGCAGGGTCGATGAACACTGAAGCTTTCTTT
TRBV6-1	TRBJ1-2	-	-	CASNYRSNYGYTF	TGTGCCAGCAATTACAGGTCTAACTATGGATACACCTTC
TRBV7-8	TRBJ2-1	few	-	CASSLVRVEQFF	TGTGCCAGCAGCTTAGTTAGGGTTGAGCAGTTCTTC
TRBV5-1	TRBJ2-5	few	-	CASSLEGGPQETQYF	TGCGCCAGCAGCTTGGAAGGGGGGCCCCAAGAGACCCAGTACTTC
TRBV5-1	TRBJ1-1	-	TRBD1	CASSSGTGGTEAFF	TGCGCCAGCAGCTCCGGGACAGGGGGAACTGAAGCTTTCTTT
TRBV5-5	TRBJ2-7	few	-	CASSLGQNYEQYF	TGTGCCAGCAGCTTGGGACAGAACTACGAGCAGTACTTC
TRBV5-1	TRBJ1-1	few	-	CASSLPGSQAFF	TGCGCCAGCAGCTTGCCGGGATCTCAAGCTTTCTTT
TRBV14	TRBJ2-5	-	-	CASSQEWQTQYF	TGTGCCAGCAGCCAAGAGTGGCAGACCCAGTACTTC
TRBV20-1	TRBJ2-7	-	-	CSARGRIYPLSYEQYF	TGCAGTGCTAGAGGCAGGATTTATCCCCTTTCCTACGAGCAGTACTTC
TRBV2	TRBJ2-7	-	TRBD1	CASSGSRTGSYEQYF	TGTGCCAGCAGTGGGAGTAGGACAGGGTCCTACGAGCAGTACTTC
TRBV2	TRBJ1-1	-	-	CASSDPQAVNTEAFF	TGTGCCAGCAGTGACCCTCAGGCCGTGAACACTGAAGCTTTCTTT
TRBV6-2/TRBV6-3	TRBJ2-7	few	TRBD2	CASSWGLAVSYEQYF	TGTGCCAGCAGTTGGGGACTAGCGGTCTCCTACGAGCAGTACTTC
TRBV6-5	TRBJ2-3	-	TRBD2	CASSSGLAGGDTQDF	TGTGCCAGCAGTTCCGGACTAGCGGGGGGAGATACGCAGGATTTT
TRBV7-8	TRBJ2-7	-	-	CASSQGGRYEQYF	TGTGCCAGCAGCCAGGGGGGGCGGTACGAGCAGTACTTC
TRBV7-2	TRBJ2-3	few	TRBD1	CASMMGQHPLGTDTQYF	TGTGCCAGCATGATGGGACAGCACCCCTTGGGCACAGATACGCAGTATTTT
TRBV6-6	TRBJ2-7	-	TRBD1	CASSFVRGQGIVSSYEQYF	TGTGCCAGCAGCTTCGTTAGGGGACAGGGGATCGTCAGCTCCTACGAGCAGTACTTC
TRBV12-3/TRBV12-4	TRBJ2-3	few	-	CASSSPSDTQYF	TGTGCCAGCAGTTCCCCCTCAGATACGCAGTATTTT
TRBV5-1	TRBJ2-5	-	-	CASSLGGATETQYF	TGCGCCAGCAGCTTGGGGGGGGCGACGGAGACCCAGTACTTC
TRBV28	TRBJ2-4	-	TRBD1	CASILFQGVNIQYF	TGTGCCAGCATTTTATTCCAGGGGGTAAACATTCAGTACTTC
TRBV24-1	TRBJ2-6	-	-	CATSLGTLRDGANVLTF	TGTGCCACCAGTCTAGGGACCCTCCGAGATGGGGCCAACGTCCTGACTTTC
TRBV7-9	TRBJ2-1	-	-	CASSFTLSSYNEQFF	TGTGCCAGCAGCTTCACCCTGAGCTCCTACAATGAGCAGTTCTTC
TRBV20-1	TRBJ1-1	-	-	CSAPRPTSTEAFF	TGCAGTGCACCCCGGCCTACCTCCACTGAAGCTTTCTTT
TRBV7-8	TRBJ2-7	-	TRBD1	CASSLEASGQGGTYEQYF	TGTGCCAGCAGCTTAGAGGCGAGTGGACAGGGGGGAACCTACGAGCAGTACTTC
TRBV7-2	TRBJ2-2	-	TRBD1	CASSQRGPTGSGELFF	TGTGCCAGCAGCCAGAGGGGGCCCACGGGGTCCGGGGAGCTGTTTTTT
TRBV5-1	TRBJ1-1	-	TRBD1	CASSSGGQGINGAFF	TGCGCCAGCAGCTCGGGGGGACAGGGTATTAATGGAGCTTTCTTT
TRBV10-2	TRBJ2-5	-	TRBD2	CASSEQRGRDQYF	TGCGCCAGCAGTGAGCAGCGGGGGAGGGACCAGTACTTC
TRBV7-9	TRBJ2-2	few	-	CASSLGSGLTGELFF	TGTGCCAGCAGCTTAGGGAGCGGACTCACCGGGGAGCTGTTTTTT
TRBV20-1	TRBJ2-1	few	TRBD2	CSARGSGGRFRDEQFF	TGCAGTGCTAGAGGGTCGGGGGGGCGTTTTAGGGATGAGCAGTTCTTC
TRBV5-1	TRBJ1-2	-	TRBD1	CASSKDRGNYGYTF	TGCGCCAGCAGCAAGGACAGGGGCAACTATGGCTACACCTTC
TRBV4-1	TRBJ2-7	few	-	CASSQDGSSYEQYF	TGCGCCAGCAGCCAAGACGGGTCCTCCTACGAGCAGTACTTC
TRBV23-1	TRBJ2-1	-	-	CASSQSMVRGLYNEQFF	TGCGCCAGCAGTCAATCGATGGTCAGAGGGCTCTACAATGAGCAGTTCTTC
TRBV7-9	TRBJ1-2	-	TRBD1	CASEVRDRTVYGYTF	TGTGCCAGCGAAGTGAGGGACAGGACAGTCTATGGCTACACCTTC